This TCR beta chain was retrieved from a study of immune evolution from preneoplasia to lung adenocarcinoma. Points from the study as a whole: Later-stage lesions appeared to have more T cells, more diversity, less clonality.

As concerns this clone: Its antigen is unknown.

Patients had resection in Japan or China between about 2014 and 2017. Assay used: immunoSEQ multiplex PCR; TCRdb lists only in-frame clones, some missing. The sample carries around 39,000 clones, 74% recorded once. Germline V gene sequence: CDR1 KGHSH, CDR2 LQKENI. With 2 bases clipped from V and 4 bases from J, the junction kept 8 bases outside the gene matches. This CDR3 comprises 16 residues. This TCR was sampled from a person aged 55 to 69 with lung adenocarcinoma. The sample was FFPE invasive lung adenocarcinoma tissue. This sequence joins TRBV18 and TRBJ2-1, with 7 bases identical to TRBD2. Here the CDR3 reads CASSPVSPGRYNEQFF. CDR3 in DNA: TGTGCCAGCTCACCAGTGTCACCCGGGAGGTACAATGAGCAGTTCTTC.